This TCR beta chain derives from a study of blood T cell repertoires in COVID-19. Here immunoSEQ multiplex PCR was the method, and the copy in TCRdb shows in-frame clones only, minus some. The data show more than 200,000 clones, 88% seen once. The CDR3 runs to 17 residues. The V end was cut by 5 bases, the J end by 2 bases, with 19 bases between. CDR1 is LNHNV, CDR2 YYDKDF, per germline (reference sequence). The source is a man in his 70s with acute or convalescent COVID-19. J is TRBJ1-5 and V is TRBV15, with D possibly TRBD1 on 5 matching bases. The sequenced material came from peripheral blood. CDR3 DNA sequence: TGTGCCACCAGCCGGAGTGTGGGGGGGAGGGGCAATCAGCCCCAGCATTTT. Its protein product is CATSRSVGGRGNQPQHF.